Presented here are 17 T cell receptor beta chains from one specimen sequenced in a study of cytomegalovirus exposure and HLA in healthy donors. PCR used 60 Vbeta primers and 13 Jbeta primers. TCRdb keeps only in-frame clones here, not all; method: immunoSEQ multiplex PCR. The data contain some 67,000 clones, roughly 80% of them seen just once; the ten biggest clones take up less than 3%. Sequenced sample: PBMCs. These receptor sequences come from a woman between 25 and 40 years old in good health and CMV-seronegative.

This clone was found once. The chain joins TRBV7-2 to TRBJ1-1; no reliable D call. The V gene's germline CDR1 is SGHTA and CDR2 FQGNSA. The V and J ends lost 10 bases and 1 base respectively, with 16 bases between them. This CDR3 comprises 14 residues. CDR3 nucleotide sequence: TGTGCCATCACCCCCGGCGGAAAGAACACTGAAGCTTTCTTT. Translation: CAITPGGKNTEAFF.

The rearrangement links TRBV2 to TRBJ1-1; TRBD1 matches at 7 bases. Germline CDR1 and CDR2: SNHLY and FYNNEI. The junction had 11 bases not matched to a gene; V was cut back by 5 bases and J by 5 bases. The CDR3 is 15 residues long. The CDR3 nucleotides read TGTGCCAGCAGTACGAGGACAGGCAGGGTAACTGAAGCTTTCTTT. Translation gives CASSTRTGRVTEAFF.

The rearrangement uses TRBV19 and TRBJ1-4, with D maybe TRBD1 (5 bases). Germline V gene data show CDR1 as LNHDA and CDR2 as SQIVND (reference sequence). This CDR3 region has 14 residues. Trimming pared 3 bases from V and 8 bases from J, leaving 13 bases between. The CDR3 DNA reads as TGTGCCAGTAGTATTTTAGACAGTCGGGAAAAACTGTTTTTT. It specifies CASSILDSREKLFF.

V usage is TRBV30 and J usage is TRBJ1-2; tentatively, D is TRBD1 (5 bases). The CDR3 runs to 14 residues. Trimming took 2 bases from V and 6 from J, leaving 16 bases between them. Germline V gives CDR1 GTSNPN, CDR2 SVGIG (reference sequence). Here the CDR3 reads CAWSILPRGDGYTF. CDR3 nucleotides: TGTGCCTGGAGTATCCTTCCCCGGGGGGATGGCTACACCTTC.

The chain has TRBV7-2 and TRBJ1-1, with 10 bases that match TRBD1. Germline V gene sequence: CDR1 SGHTA, CDR2 FQGNSA. The CDR3 extends over 17 amino acids. V was pared by 1 base and J by 1 base, with 6 bases of the junction left unmatched. In nucleotides, the CDR3 is TGTGCCAGCAGCTTAGTTGGGACAGGGGTTCAGAACACTGAAGCTTTCTTT. Translating it yields CASSLVGTGVQNTEAFF.

The chain links TRBV28 to TRBJ1-2; TRBD1 aligns across 8 bases. The CDR3 consists of 13 residues. The V segment lost 10 bases and the J segment 3 bases; nucleotides outside the gene matches: 7. Germline CDR1 and CDR2: MDHEN and SYDVKM. The CDR3 nucleotides read TGTGCCACCCTGGACAGGGCTGACTATGGCTACACCTTC. Its protein product is CATLDRADYGYTF.

The chain has TRBV2 and TRBJ2-1; 7 bases line up with TRBD2. V lost 3 bases to trimming and J lost 4 bases; unmatched junction nucleotides: 6. Germline-derived CDR1 and CDR2 are SNHLY and FYNNEI. The CDR3 has 15 residues. Here the CDR3 reads CASSDFTSDYNEQFF. The CDR3 bases are TGTGCCAGCAGTGATTTTACTAGCGATTACAATGAGCAGTTCTTC. The variable domain in full, with the rest retrieved from reference TRBV2 and TRBJ2-1, is EPEVTQTPSHQVTQMGQEVILRCVPISNHLYFYWYRQILGQKVEFLVSFYNNEISEKSEIFDDQFSVERPDGSNFTLKIRSTKLEDSAMYFCASSDFTSDYNEQFFGPGTRLTVL.

V is TRBV19 and J is TRBJ1-3; D unresolved. This CDR3 region has 15 residues. CDR1 and CDR2 (germline): LNHDA, SQIVND (reference sequence). The V gene lost 0 bases and the J gene lost 4 bases, with 10 bases spanning the gap. For the CDR3, the DNA is TGTGCCAGTAGTATAGATCGGAGAGCCGGAAACACCATATATTTT. Its protein product is CASSIDRRAGNTIYF.

This clone was observed a few times. The chain recombines TRBV19 with TRBJ2-5, with TRBD1 matching over 8 bases. This CDR3 is 14 amino acids long. Germline loops: CDR1 LNHDA, CDR2 SQIVND (reference sequence). V lost 7 bases, J lost 5 bases, and 9 bases stayed unmatched. CDR3 DNA: TGTGCCAGTAATCCGGCAGGGGGCTCGGAGACCCAGTACTTC. It is translated as CASNPAGGSETQYF.

A few counts support this clone. The chain couples TRBV7-9 to TRBJ1-3; tentative D call: TRBD1 (5 bases). The CDR3 is 15 amino acids. The germline V gene encodes CDR1 SEHNR and CDR2 FQNEAQ (reference sequence). Trimming pared 0 bases from V and 8 bases from J, leaving 14 bases between. CDR3 in DNA: TGTGCCAGCAGCTTAGCGCGGGGGATGTTGGACACCATATATTTT. Protein: CASSLARGMLDTIYF.

There are a few counts of this clone. The V call is TRBV7-9, the J call TRBJ2-2, with a tentative D call TRBD2 (6 bases). CDR3 length: 16 amino acids. V lost 1 base and J lost 0, with 9 bases in between. The germline CDR1 and CDR2 sequences are SEHNR and FQNEAQ (reference sequence). CDR3 loop: CASSLEAGSNTGELFF. CDR3 bases: TGTGCCAGCAGCTTAGAGGCGGGATCGAACACCGGGGAGCTGTTTTTT.

The chain couples TRBV10-2 to TRBJ1-2; D not certain. CDR3 length equals 15 residues. Looked up from germline, CDR1 is WSHSY and CDR2 is SAAADI. Trimming stripped 0 bases from V and 7 bases from J, with 15 bases between. The CDR3 DNA sequence: TGCGCCAGCAGTGAGTCCCCGGTTGGAGGTTTTGGCTACACCTTC. Protein product: CASSESPVGGFGYTF.

The rearrangement uses TRBV11-2 and TRBJ2-3; the match to TRBD1 covers 8 bases. This CDR3 is 17 amino acids long. Germline CDR1 reads SGHAT; CDR2 reads FQNNGV. Trimming cost V 5 bases and J 1 base; bases outside gene matches: 11. The CDR3 loop reads CASSPRQGTPGTDTQYF. CDR3 DNA sequence: TGTGCCAGCAGCCCTAGACAGGGGACCCCTGGCACAGATACGCAGTATTTT.

V gene TRBV29-1 combines with J gene TRBJ2-7; D not resolved. V lost 5 bases, J lost 6 bases, and 8 bases lay in between. The CDR3 contains 10 residues. In germline, CDR1 is SQVTM, CDR2 ANQGSEA. The CDR3 loop reads CSVRVGEQYF. CDR3 coding DNA: TGCAGCGTTCGGGTTGGCGAGCAGTACTTC.

The chain links TRBV5-4 to TRBJ2-2; 12 bases are shared with TRBD1. The germline CDR1 and CDR2 sequences are SGHNT and YYREEE (reference sequence). The CDR3 has 19 residues. The J segment lost 7 bases and the V segment lost 2 bases, leaving 15 bases of the junction unmatched. DNA for the CDR3: TGTGCCAGCAGCTTAGGTGGGGCCGGGACAGGGGGCTTCGGCGGGGAGCTGTTTTTT. It yields the protein CASSLGGAGTGGFGGELFF.

In this sample, this clone turned up a few times. The chain recombines TRBV9 with TRBJ1-4; possibly TRBD1 for D (6 bases). The CDR3 spans 15 residues. V dropped 0 bases and J dropped 8 bases, with 14 bases sitting between them. Germline V CDR1 and CDR2: SGDLS, YYNGEE. CDR3 bases: TGTGCCAGCAGCGTAGCCCAGGGGCAAGGAGAAAAACTGTTTTTT. Its translation: CASSVAQGQGEKLFF.

J is TRBJ2-2 and V is TRBV25-1, with 9 bases aligning to TRBD1. V shed 7 bases and J 0 bases; nucleotides not matched to a gene: 3. CDR1 MGHDK and CDR2 SYGVNS come from the germline V gene. CDR3 length: 15 residues. In nucleotides, the CDR3 is TGTGCCAGCATCAGGACAGGGGCGAACACCGGGGAGCTGTTTTTT. Translating gives CASIRTGANTGELFF.